The rows below give T cell receptor beta chains drawn from one sample of a study of blood T cell repertoires in COVID-19. Libraries were prepared by immunoSEQ multiplex PCR; TCRdb keeps only in-frame clonotypes and omits some of them. The sample comprises approximately 300,000 clones, around 90% of which are singletons, and approximately 7.5% rests with the top ten. The sequenced material came from peripheral blood. Receptor source: a woman in her 30s with COVID-19, enrolled during active disease. The CDR3 runs from the conserved cysteine through the conserved F or W. D genes are given only for firm matches. Size tells how often a clone was seen (once, few, many) or the class of an expanded clone, and some rows leave it out.

size	D	V	J	DNA	CDR3
NA	TRBD1	TRBV12-5	TRBJ1-1	TGTGCTAGTGGTTTGGTAGGGGGCGGTGAAGCTTTCTTT	CASGLVGGGEAFF
NA	NA	TRBV27	TRBJ2-3	TGTGCCATTCGGTCACAGGGAGATACGCAGTATTTT	CAIRSQGDTQYF
few	TRBD2	TRBV28	TRBJ2-3	TGTGCCAGCAGACCGCTGGGGAGGGGAAATACGCAGTATTTT	CASRPLGRGNTQYF
NA	NA	TRBV10-1	TRBJ2-5	TGCGCCAGCAGTGATCTAGTAGAGACCCAGTACTTC	CASSDLVETQYF
NA	TRBD1	TRBV7-2	TRBJ1-1	TGTGCCAGCAGCTTTGACAGGGTAAGAGGGACTGAAGCTTTCTTT	CASSFDRVRGTEAFF
NA	NA	TRBV7-2	TRBJ2-7	TGTGCCAGCAGCTTTGCAGGGCCCCACAACGAGCAGTACTTC	CASSFAGPHNEQYF
NA	NA	TRBV15	TRBJ1-1	TGTGCCACCAGCAGAGCGGAGGGGGGGTTCACTGAAGCTTTCTTT	CATSRAEGGFTEAFF
NA	TRBD1	TRBV5-4	TRBJ2-3	TGTGCCAGCAGCTTACTGACAGGGGCCAGAGATACGCAGTATTTT	CASSLLTGARDTQYF
NA	TRBD1	TRBV2	TRBJ1-6	TGTGCCAGCCAGTCGGTGAAGGGACAGGGGAATTCACCCCTCCACTTT	CASQSVKGQGNSPLHF
NA	TRBD1	TRBV28	TRBJ2-1	TGTGCCAGCAGTTTGGGGCAGGGGGCGAATGAGCAGTTCTTC	CASSLGQGANEQFF
NA	TRBD1	TRBV28	TRBJ1-2	TGTGCCAGCAGTTTAAGACAGGGGGCAAATGGCTACACCTTC	CASSLRQGANGYTF
once	NA	TRBV9	TRBJ1-3	TGTGCCAGCAGCGTATCTCAGAACTCTGGAAACACCATATATTTT	CASSVSQNSGNTIYF
NA	NA	TRBV2	TRBJ2-1	TGTGCCAGCAGAATTAACGGACTGCTTGGTGAGCAGTTCTTC	CASRINGLLGEQFF
NA	TRBD1	TRBV9	TRBJ1-6	TGTGCCAGCAGCGTAGCCGTCGCAGGGGGAGATTCGGCCCTCCACTTT	CASSVAVAGGDSALHF
once	TRBD2	TRBV10-1	TRBJ2-7	TGCGCCAGCAGTTCGGGACTAGCGGGCTCCGAGCAGTACTTC	CASSSGLAGSEQYF
NA	NA	TRBV11-2	TRBJ1-2	TGTGCCAGCAGCTCCACAGGGTTCTATGGCTACACCTTC	CASSSTGFYGYTF
NA	NA	TRBV6-2/TRBV6-3	TRBJ1-2	TGTGCCAGCAGTTACGGGACACCCTATGGCTACACCTTC	CASSYGTPYGYTF
NA	NA	TRBV19	TRBJ2-7	TGTGCCAGTAGTATCCTATACGGGGGTAACTACGAGCAGTACTTC	CASSILYGGNYEQYF
NA	NA	TRBV5-1	TRBJ2-1	TGCGCCAGCAGCTTGGTAGTAGTGAATGAGCAGTTCTTC	CASSLVVVNEQFF
NA	NA	TRBV4-2	TRBJ1-4	TGTGCCAGCAGCCAAGATTGGCAGGATGAAAAACTGTTTTTT	CASSQDWQDEKLFF
once	NA	TRBV1	TRBJ2-1	TGCACCAGCAGCCAAGATTGGACAGGGGGTACCTACAATGAGCAGTTCTTC	CTSSQDWTGGTYNEQFF
NA	TRBD2	TRBV7-9	TRBJ2-3	TGTGCCAGCAGCTTAGCGGTCAGCGGGAGTACCGCAGATACGCAGTATTTT	CASSLAVSGSTADTQYF
NA	TRBD2	TRBV5-1	TRBJ2-7	TGCGCCAGCAGCCTTCTAGCGGGCGGGTCCTACGAGCAGTACTTC	CASSLLAGGSYEQYF
NA	NA	TRBV6-5	TRBJ1-2	TGTGCCAGCTACCGGGACTCGACCTATGGCTACACCTTC	CASYRDSTYGYTF
once	NA	TRBV3-1/TRBV3-2	TRBJ2-1	TGTGCCAGCAGCCAAACGGGAGTAGAGAATGAGCAGTTCTTC	CASSQTGVENEQFF
NA	TRBD1	TRBV6-5	TRBJ1-2	TGTGCCAGCAGTTACAACAGGGGGCCCTCTAACTATGGCTACACCTTC	CASSYNRGPSNYGYTF
NA	NA	TRBV6-2/TRBV6-3	TRBJ2-7	TGTGCCAGCAGTGTCGACCGCCGGACAGTGACTTACGAGCAGTACTTC	CASSVDRRTVTYEQYF